Below are 2 T cell receptor beta chains sequenced from a single sample in a study of radiation and T cells in renal cell carcinoma. Here immunoSEQ multiplex PCR was the method, and the copy in TCRdb shows in-frame clones only, minus some. The data contain about 150,000 clones, about 87% of them singletons. Described time point: baseline pretreatment blood. Documented treatment: 15 Gy SBRT to primary tumor, nephrectomy 4 weeks later. The sequenced sample was blood, obtained from a patient whose treatment included radiotherapy and nephrectomy. The source of these receptors is a woman between 70 and 85 years old with renal cell carcinoma.

This clone was seen only a few times. A junction boundary mismatches the germline segment, possibly from a read error. The chain carries TRBV7-7 and TRBJ1-2, with D possibly matching TRBD1 (5 bases). This CDR3 region has 14 residues. Germline CDR1 and CDR2: SSHAT and FNYEAQ (reference sequence). This CDR3 is CASSPLEGRYGYTF. The CDR3, as DNA: TGTGCTAGCAGCCCCCTTGAGGGGCGGTATGGCTACACCTTC.

This CDR3 is CASSFLPPWGTNNEQFF. The CDR3 DNA sequence: TGTGCCAGCAGTTTCCTCCCGCCATGGGGCACAAACAATGAGCAGTTCTTC. This rearrangement joins TRBV27 to TRBJ2-1, with D possibly TRBD1 on 5 matching bases. Trimming cost V 3 bases and J 5 bases, with 20 bases left between them. The CDR3 has 17 residues. The germline gives CDR1 MNHEY, CDR2 SMNVEV (reference sequence).